One and the same sample provided the 25 T cell receptor beta chains below, sequenced in a study of blood T cells in healthy people across ages. The use of a sample-barcoded 5' primer and a J-beta primer mix characterized a second PCR of roughly 6 to 12 cycles. MiXCR, applied by TCRdb to the 5' RACE reads, yields one record per CDR3 protein. The sample has 870,000 or so distinct CDR3 sequences, 29% seen once. Material: blood. The receptors originated from a woman older than 75 in good health.

The chain uses TRBV7-9 and TRBJ2-1; 9 bases align to TRBD1. In germline, CDR1 is SEHNR, CDR2 FQNEAQ (reference sequence). CDR3 length: 15 amino acids. With V trimmed by 7 bases and J by 0 bases, 4 bases remained unmatched. The CDR3 here is CASNGQGSSYNEQFF. CDR3 in DNA: TGTGCCAGCAACGGACAGGGGAGCTCCTACAATGAGCAGTTCTTC.

This clonotype was detected only a few times. The rearrangement joins TRBV10-1 to TRBJ2-4; 9 bases fit TRBD1. The J call is uncertain, as TRBJ2-7 better fits the DNA end. This CDR3 comprises 16 residues. The germline CDR1 and CDR2 sequences are WNHNN and SYGVQD (reference sequence). The CDR3 bases are TGCGCCAGCAGTGAGTCGGGGGGACAGGGCCGTGACGAGCAGTACTTC. Translating gives CASSESGGQGRDEQYF.

This clonotype was counted between two and nine times. The chain is built from TRBV14 and TRBJ2-3, with 8 bases that match TRBD1. Germline assignment: CDR1 SGHDN and CDR2 FVKESK. This CDR3 has 16 residues. J lost 0 bases, V lost 4 bases, and 6 bases had no gene match. This CDR3 reads CASSPWDRSSTDTQYF. For the CDR3, the DNA is TGTGCCAGCAGCCCGTGGGACAGGAGTAGCACAGATACGCAGTATTTT.

This clonotype was counted many times. The chain uses TRBV6-2 or TRBV6-3 and TRBJ2-5; D possibly matches TRBD1 or TRBD2 (6 bases each). Germline V gene lookup returns CDR1 MNHEY and CDR2 SVGEGT. The CDR3 is made up of 15 amino acids. V dropped 2 bases and J dropped 5 bases, with 15 bases sitting between them. CDR3 bases: TGTGCCAGCAGTTACGACGGGGGCGCCGGGGAGACCCAGTACTTC. Amino acid sequence: CASSYDGGAGETQYF.

The V gene is TRBV6-2 or TRBV6-3, the J gene TRBJ1-1, with 7 bases that match TRBD1. This CDR3 is built from 15 residues. The germline V gene has CDR1 MNHEY and CDR2 SVGEGT. The V gene end was trimmed by 7 bases and the J gene end by 1 base; junction bases not matched to a gene: 9. The CDR3 DNA reads as TGTGCCAGCATTAACACAGGGGTCTCGAACACTGAAGCTTTCTTT. It codes for CASINTGVSNTEAFF.

Note on this clonotype: This could be a read error, since a much larger clone is one nucleotide away. V usage is TRBV4-3 and J usage is TRBJ2-6; D may be TRBD2 (6 bases). Trimming stripped 3 bases from V and 0 bases from J, with 15 bases between. The CDR3 consists of 18 residues. CDR1 is LGHNA, CDR2 YSLEER, per germline. The CDR3 DNA follows: TGCGCCAGCAGCCAGCCCGCGGGGAGTAACTCTGGGGCCAACGTCCTGACTTTC. This encodes CASSQPAGSNSGANVLTF.

This chain connects TRBV4-3 to TRBJ1-2, with D tentatively TRBD1 (6 bases). Germline CDR1 and CDR2: LGHNA and YSLEER. This CDR3 is built from 17 residues. Trimming took off 0 bases at V and 6 bases at J, with 20 bases between the two ends. Written as DNA, the CDR3 is TGCGCCAGCAGCCAAGATACAAACCCTACAGGGAATGATGGCTACACCTTC. It translates to CASSQDTNPTGNDGYTF.

There are many counts of this clonotype. The rearrangement joins TRBV18 to TRBJ2-1, with 9 bases that match TRBD1. This CDR3 spans 15 amino acids. Germline V gene data show CDR1 as KGHSH and CDR2 as LQKENI. The junction had 9 bases not matched to a gene; V was cut back by 4 bases and J by 8 bases. The CDR3 sequence: CASSRQGQGIDEQFF. The DNA for the CDR3 is TGTGCCAGCTCACGTCAAGGACAGGGGATCGATGAGCAGTTCTTC.

Of note for this clonotype: This clone may be a read error of a much larger clone one base away. The chain carries TRBV27 and TRBJ2-6, with D unclear. This CDR3 has 14 amino acids. The V gene's germline CDR1 is MNHEY and CDR2 SMNVEV (reference sequence). This chain's CDR3 is CTSSIRAGANVLTF. The CDR3 DNA reads TGTACCAGCAGTATAAGGGCTGGGGCCAACGTCCTGACTTTC.

The chain links TRBV6-1 to TRBJ1-1; D unclear. The CDR3 totals 15 residues. Germline values: CDR1 MNHNS, CDR2 SASEGT. V was shortened by 7 bases and J by 6 bases, with 21 bases between the two germline ends. The CDR3 DNA sequence: TGTGCCAGCACACGGTCGGCAGGTGCGTCCCCTGAAGCTTTCTTT. Encoded protein: CASTRSAGASPEAFF.

There are a few counts of this clonotype. CDR3 residues: CATQGRETQYF. CDR3 bases: TGTGCCACTCAAGGGCGAGAGACCCAGTACTTC. J is TRBJ2-5 and V is TRBV24-1, with D hard to call. V lost 10 bases and J 4 bases, leaving 9 bases between the germline ends. CDR1 is KGHDR and CDR2 is SFDVKD in the germline V gene. The CDR3 contains 11 residues.

The chain employs TRBV6-1 and TRBJ2-3; TRBD2 matches at 12 bases. This CDR3 contains 16 residues. CDR1 MNHNS and CDR2 SASEGT come from the germline V gene. The V gene end was trimmed by 5 bases and the J gene end by 4 bases; junction bases not matched to a gene: 7. The chain's CDR3 is CASSRPSGGAADTQYF. The CDR3 DNA reads TGTGCCAGCAGTCGGCCTAGCGGGGGGGCAGCAGATACGCAGTATTTT.

Details on this clonotype: This may stem from a read error, because a much larger clone lies one nucleotide away. This chain uses TRBV20-1 with TRBJ1-2; tentative D call: TRBD1 (5 bases). Germline lookup yields CDR1 DFQATT and CDR2 SNEGSKA (reference sequence). V dropped 3 bases and J dropped 0 bases, with 11 bases sitting between them. The CDR3 consists of 14 residues. The CDR3 DNA is TGCAGTGCTAGCCCGTCAGGGACTAACTATGGCTACACCTTC. Amino acids: CSASPSGTNYGYTF.

Remarks on this clonotype: Being one base from a much bigger clone, this may be a read error. The chain combines TRBV20-1 with TRBJ2-5; TRBD2 agrees at 12 bases. This CDR3 spans 16 amino acids. Germline assignment: CDR1 DFQATT and CDR2 SNEGSKA (reference sequence). This chain's CDR3 is CSANLAGGIYRETRYF. DNA of the CDR3: TGCAGTGCTAACCTAGCGGGGGGGATTTATCGGGAGACCCGGTACTTC.

This clonotype was seen ten or more times. V and J are TRBV29-1 and TRBJ1-1; D is perhaps TRBD1 (6 bases). V gave up 6 bases and J gave up 2 bases, with 13 bases separating them. This CDR3 has 13 residues. The germline V gene encodes CDR1 SQVTM and CDR2 ANQGSEA. The CDR3 region is CSVLTGTNTEAFF. The CDR3, as DNA: TGCAGCGTCCTGACAGGAACCAACACTGAAGCTTTCTTT.

In its sample, this clonotype was seen many times. The chain uses TRBV11-2 and TRBJ2-1, with D possibly matching TRBD2 (5 bases). Per germline, CDR1 SGHAT and CDR2 FQNNGV. Between the trimmed V and J ends, which lost 5 bases and 1 base, there was a span of 18 bases. This CDR3 comprises 17 residues. CDR3 sequence (DNA): TGTGCCAGCAGCCCTCCGTCGGGGTTAAGGTCCTACAATGAGCAGTTCTTC. It translates to CASSPPSGLRSYNEQFF.

J is TRBJ2-1 and V is TRBV27; TRBD2 matches 10 bases. CDR3 length: 18 amino acids. V gave up 0 bases and J gave up 2 bases; unmatched junction bases: 7. Germline V gives CDR1 MNHEY, CDR2 SMNVEV (reference sequence). The CDR3 nucleotides read TGTGCCAGCAGTTTATCCCCAACTAGCGGGGAGACCTACAATGAGCAGTTCTTC. It specifies CASSLSPTSGETYNEQFF.

Many counts were recorded for this clonotype. The chain recombines TRBV12-3 or TRBV12-4 with TRBJ2-3, with 8 bases aligning to TRBD2. The CDR3 is 14 amino acids. V lost 5 bases to trimming and J lost 4 bases; unmatched junction nucleotides: 5. CDR3 residues: CASSVSGAADTQYF. CDR3 coding DNA: TGTGCCAGCAGTGTTAGCGGGGCCGCAGATACGCAGTATTTT.

This clonotype was recorded at least ten times. CDR3 sequence: CASSPQTDSTQYF. CDR3 sequence (DNA): TGTGCCAGCAGTCCTCAGACAGATTCTACGCAGTATTTT. V usage is TRBV6-5 and J usage is TRBJ2-3; maybe TRBD1 (5 bases). Germline CDR1 and CDR2: MNHEY and SVGAGI. Between the trimmed V and J ends, which lost 5 bases and 8 bases, there was a span of 14 bases. The CDR3 length is 13 residues.

The V and J genes are TRBV20-1 and TRBJ2-2; D gene ambiguous. V shed 3 bases and J shed 0 bases, with 5 bases lying between them. This CDR3 comprises 13 residues. Germline CDR1 is DFQATT and CDR2 is SNEGSKA (reference sequence). For the CDR3, the DNA is TGCAGTGCTAGCCATCCGAACACCGGGGAGCTGTTTTTT. It codes for CSASHPNTGELFF.

As for this clonotype: This may come from a read error, since a much larger clone is one base off. The J gene is TRBJ1-2, the V gene TRBV12-3 or TRBV12-4; D unclear. This CDR3 has 13 residues. The CDR3 coding sequence is TGTGCCAGCAGTTTGGCGGAGGCGGGTGGCCACACCTTC. Amino acids: CASSLAEAGGHTF.

There are a few counts of this clonotype. This chain connects TRBV3-1 to TRBJ1-4; weak D call: TRBD1 (5 bases). Germline V gene data show CDR1 as LGHDT and CDR2 as YNNKEL (reference sequence). CDR3 length: 14 residues. With 2 bases removed from V and 4 bases from J, the gap between germline ends came to 8 bases. CDR3 residues: CASSQRGSNEKLFF. The DNA for the CDR3 is TGTGCCAGCAGCCAAAGGGGTAGTAATGAAAAACTGTTTTTT.

This clonotype was recorded many times. The chain links TRBV9 to TRBJ2-5; no clear D. CDR1 SGDLS and CDR2 YYNGEE come from the germline V gene. The CDR3 totals 16 residues. Trimming took off 4 bases at V and 4 bases at J, with 20 bases between the two ends. CDR3 bases: TGTGCCAGCAGCCCACCGAGGATCGTGGACGGAGAGACCCAGTACTTC. Translation: CASSPPRIVDGETQYF.

The table lists this clonotype with a few counts. V and J are TRBV7-8 and TRBJ2-1, with TRBD1 matching 7 bases. The CDR3 is made up of 16 amino acids. After removal of 1 base from V and 6 bases from J, the junction contained 9 bases not matched to a gene. Looked up from germline, CDR1 is SGHVS and CDR2 is FQNEAQ. CDR3 nucleotides: TGTGCCAGCAGCTTAGAAGGACAGGTTATGGGCAATGAGCAGTTCTTC. This encodes CASSLEGQVMGNEQFF.

The sample holds many counts of this clonotype. This sequence joins TRBV7-2 and TRBJ2-5; TRBD2 matches 12 bases. Germline V gene data show CDR1 as SGHTA and CDR2 as FQGNSA. This CDR3 is built from 16 residues. Trimming cost V 1 base and J 2 bases; bases outside gene matches: 2. CDR3: CASSLDGLAGQETQYF. The CDR3 nucleotides are TGTGCCAGCAGCTTAGACGGACTAGCGGGGCAAGAGACCCAGTACTTC.